This T cell receptor (beta chain) was sequenced for a study of T-cell memory formation after mild COVID-19. Overall study results and limits: From day 15 to 85, contracting clones were balanced between CD4 and CD8, whereas later expanders leaned toward CD4+. Second-wave clones with a day 37 peak had unconfirmed SARS-CoV-2 specificity.

The table lists this clonotype with a few counts. No antigen is known for it. Germline assignment: CDR1 ENHRY and CDR2 SYGVKD. The V gene lost 6 bases and the J gene lost 2 bases, with 14 bases spanning the gap. The CDR3 extends over 15 amino acids. cDNA libraries for TCR alpha and TCR beta, carrying sample barcodes and UMIs, came from 5'RACE with constant-segment primers. In TCRdb, the 5' RACE reads were re-called with MiXCR into one record per CDR3 protein. The sample lists approximately 580,000 distinct CDR3 sequences; over 20% were seen once. The chain combines TRBV10-3 with TRBJ2-4; perhaps D is TRBD1 or TRBD2 (5 bases each). The sample comprised PBMCs or a T cell subset sorted from them (not recorded which). The clonotype comes from an adult woman who had mild COVID-19 (a few samples of this study predate the infection). Cell type and time point are not known. The CDR3: CAISRDGTSKNIQYF. CDR3 DNA: TGTGCCATCAGCAGGGACGGAACGTCCAAAAACATTCAGTACTTC.